This TCR beta chain was retrieved from a study of OX40 agonist ivuxolimab in advanced cancers. Background on the study: Intravenous ivuxolimab at 0.01 to 10 mg/kg was given to patients every 2 weeks. Study results and caveats: CD4+ and CD8+ blood T cells expanded clonally by week 6 at 0.1 to 3.0 mg/kg. Compared with CD4+, CD8+ T cells on average had more expanded clones. Antigen specificity was not determined for the expanded peripheral T cells.

Sequencing was performed with immunoSEQ multiplex PCR; in TCRdb, only in-frame clones are kept and a portion is missing. The data hold 80,000 to 100,000 clones, with around 94% observed a single time. Germline V lookup: CDR1 MDHEN, CDR2 SYDVKM. The CDR3 loop spans 15 amino acids. V gave up 5 bases and J gave up 1 base, with 12 bases separating them. As for this clone: Its antigen is undetermined.

This material consisted of CD4+ or CD8+ T cells sorted from blood, taken in a trial of the OX40 agonist ivuxolimab. The chain recombines TRBV28 with TRBJ2-4; a weak D match, TRBD1 (7 bases). The clonotype comes from an adult with an advanced solid tumor such as melanoma, head and neck, liver or kidney cancer. The CDR3 DNA follows: TGTGCCAGCAGTACCCCAGGGGGGGCCAAAAACATTCAGTACTTC. Protein: CASSTPGGAKNIQYF. Complete variable domain (other parts from reference TRBV28 and TRBJ2-4): DVKVTQSSRYLVKRTGEKVFLECVQDMDHENMFWYRQDPGLGLRLIYFSYDVKMKEKGDIPEGYSVSREKKERFSLILESASTNQTSMYLCASSTPGGAKNIQYFGAGTRLSVL.